Each of the 17 T cell receptor beta chains below was sequenced from the same sample in a study of blood T cell repertoires in COVID-19. Assay used: immunoSEQ multiplex PCR; TCRdb lists only in-frame clones, some missing. The data contain about 63,000 clones, approximately 80% of them seen just once; the ten biggest clones take up about 30%. The sequencing sample was made of peripheral blood. These receptors came from a man between 60 and 75 years old with COVID-19, enrolled during active disease.

The chain couples TRBV3-1 (or the pseudogene TRBV3-2) to TRBJ2-3; 11 bases are a match to TRBD1. The V segment lost 3 bases and the J segment 3 bases; nucleotides outside the gene matches: 8. CDR1 is LGHDT and CDR2 is YNNKEL in the germline V gene (reference sequence). The CDR3 covers 17 residues. Here the CDR3 reads CASSHHTGTGGTDTQYF. The DNA of the CDR3 is TGTGCCAGCAGCCATCATACCGGGACAGGGGGGACAGATACGCAGTATTTT.

The chain is built from TRBV27 and TRBJ2-5; no clear D. Looked up from germline, CDR1 is MNHEY and CDR2 is SMNVEV (reference sequence). The CDR3 sequence is 12 residues long. V was pared by 6 bases and J by 0 bases, with 5 bases between. The CDR3 region has the DNA TGTGCCAGCAGCACACACCAAGAGACCCAGTACTTC. Encoded protein: CASSTHQETQYF.

This clone was found a few times. The rearrangement joins TRBV6-2 or TRBV6-3 to TRBJ2-6; D perhaps matches TRBD1 (5 bases). Trimming cost V 2 bases and J 2 bases, with 10 bases left between them. Germline V gene lookup returns CDR1 MNHEY and CDR2 SVGEGT. The length of the CDR3 is 16 residues. The CDR3 protein is CASSYQGFTGANVLTF. DNA of the CDR3: TGTGCCAGCAGTTACCAGGGATTCACTGGGGCCAACGTCCTGACTTTC.

V is TRBV29-1 and J is TRBJ2-2; the match to TRBD2 covers 8 bases. J lost 7 bases, V lost 8 bases, and 15 bases had no gene match. Germline V CDR1 and CDR2: SQVTM, ANQGSEA. The CDR3 is made up of 15 amino acids. The CDR3 DNA follows: TGCAGCACTACCACTGGACTAGCCGGGGTCGGGGAGCTGTTTTTT. Translated, it gives CSTTTGLAGVGELFF.

In DNA form, the CDR3 reads TGCAGCGTTGATAGGCTGGGTAGCGGGAGAGGGTTGGATACGCAGTATTTT. This translates into CSVDRLGSGRGLDTQYF. The chain couples TRBV29-1 to TRBJ2-3, with 9 nucleotides matching TRBD2. CDR1 and CDR2 from the germline V gene are SQVTM and ANQGSEA. The CDR3 runs 17 residues. V lost 3 bases, J lost 6 bases, and 16 bases stayed unmatched.

The rearrangement links TRBV9 to TRBJ1-1; D call uncertain. V was shortened by 4 bases and J by 4 bases, with 14 bases between the two germline ends. Germline V CDR1 and CDR2: SGDLS, YYNGEE. This CDR3 is built from 14 residues. The CDR3 loop reads CASSFTRIPTEAFF. CDR3 in DNA: TGTGCCAGCAGCTTTACCAGGATCCCCACTGAAGCTTTCTTT.

This clone has just one count. The chain carries TRBV14 and TRBJ1-6, with TRBD1 matching over 12 bases. Germline V lookup: CDR1 SGHDN, CDR2 FVKESK. With 4 bases clipped from V and 7 bases from J, the junction kept 5 bases outside the gene matches. CDR3 length equals 16 residues. CDR3 sequence (DNA): TGTGCCAGCAGCCCGGGGACAGGGGGCGGAAATTCACCCCTCCACTTT. Residues: CASSPGTGGGNSPLHF.

This clone was counted between two and nine times. V gene TRBV9 combines with J gene TRBJ2-7, with 11 bases that match TRBD1. The V gene's germline CDR1 is SGDLS and CDR2 YYNGEE. The CDR3 length is 14 residues. V shed 0 bases, J shed 7 bases, and the junction held 3 bases outside the gene matches. CDR3 nucleotide sequence: TGTGCCAGCAGCGTAGGGGGACAGGGGGGTGAGCAGTACTTC. Protein product: CASSVGGQGGEQYF. Variable domain in full (rest from reference TRBV9 and TRBJ2-7): DSGVTQTPKHLITATGQRVTLRCSPRSGDLSVYWYQQSLDQGLQFLIQYYNGEERAKGNILERFSAQQFPDLHSELNLSSLELGDSALYFCASSVGGQGGEQYFGPGTRLTVT.

This clone was seen a few times. V and J are TRBV5-1 and TRBJ2-6, with D possibly being TRBD1 (6 bases). The ends were cut back, 4 bases at V and 0 bases at J, with 11 bases in the middle. The CDR3 runs to 16 residues. CDR1 is SGHRS and CDR2 is YFSETQ in the germline V gene. This CDR3 reads CASSHGQISGANVLTF. CDR3 in DNA: TGCGCCAGCAGCCACGGACAGATCTCTGGGGCCAACGTCCTGACTTTC.

V gene TRBV9 combines with J gene TRBJ2-1; 10 bases map to TRBD2. This CDR3 has 19 amino acids. CDR1 and CDR2 (germline): SGDLS, YYNGEE. J gave up 7 bases and V 0 bases, and 16 bases lay outside the gene matches. The CDR3 sequence is CASSVGGGSTSGRMNEQFF. The DNA of the CDR3 is TGTGCCAGCAGCGTAGGAGGGGGGTCGACTAGCGGGCGGATGAATGAGCAGTTCTTC.

V usage is TRBV7-9 and J usage is TRBJ2-1, with 12 bases aligning to TRBD2. Trimming cost V 7 bases and J 4 bases; bases outside gene matches: 8. The CDR3 length is 16 residues. CDR1 is SEHNR, CDR2 FQNEAQ, per germline (reference sequence). This CDR3 is CASKQPSGRAYNEQFF. Written as DNA, the CDR3 is TGTGCCAGCAAACAACCTAGCGGGAGGGCGTACAATGAGCAGTTCTTC.

The chain joins TRBV5-4 to TRBJ1-2; 10 nucleotides agree with TRBD1. This CDR3 comprises 14 residues. The V segment lost 6 bases and the J segment 12 bases; nucleotides outside the gene matches: 14. In germline, CDR1 is SGHNT, CDR2 YYREEE (reference sequence). The CDR3 is CASKNYLGQGRDTF. The CDR3 nucleotides are TGTGCCAGCAAAAACTACTTGGGACAGGGGAGAGACACCTTC. Using reference TRBV5-4 and TRBJ1-2 for the parts outside the CDR3, the full variable domain is ETGVTQSPTHLIKTRGQQVTLRCSSQSGHNTVSWYQQALGQGPQFIFQYYREEENGRGNFPPRFSGLQFPNYSSELNVNALELDDSALYLCASKNYLGQGRDTFGSGTRLTVV.

The chain joins TRBV5-6 to TRBJ1-2, with 12 positions matching TRBD1. The CDR3 runs to 16 residues. Unmatched junction bases numbered 6, after V lost 1 base and J lost 5 bases. CDR1 SGHDT and CDR2 YYEEEE come from the germline V gene. As DNA, the CDR3 is TGTGCCAGCAGCTTGCCGGGGACAGGGGGCGCTTATGGCTACACCTTC. Amino acids: CASSLPGTGGAYGYTF.

The V and J genes are TRBV7-2 and TRBJ2-3; 9 nucleotides align to TRBD2. Germline V gene lookup returns CDR1 SGHTA and CDR2 FQGNSA. The CDR3 consists of 15 residues. The J segment lost 0 bases and the V segment lost 3 bases, leaving 1 base of the junction unmatched. CDR3 loop: CASSFTSGSTDTQYF. DNA of the CDR3: TGTGCCAGCAGCTTTACTAGCGGGAGCACAGATACGCAGTATTTT.

The rearrangement uses TRBV10-3 and TRBJ1-2; 8 nucleotides align to TRBD1. The germline V gene encodes CDR1 ENHRY and CDR2 SYGVKD. The CDR3 runs to 14 residues. After removal of 4 bases from V and 3 bases from J, the junction contained 4 bases not matched to a gene. CDR3 DNA: TGTGCCATCAGTGTCGACAGGGGCTACTATGGCTACACCTTC. Translated: CAISVDRGYYGYTF.

V is TRBV19 and J is TRBJ2-5, with a possible D match to TRBD2 (6 bases). Deletions cut 5 bases from V and 5 bases from J, with 15 bases between. The germline V gene encodes CDR1 LNHDA and CDR2 SQIVND (reference sequence). The CDR3 sequence is 14 residues long. CDR3 region: CASSVSRDFETQYF. As DNA, the CDR3 is TGTGCCAGTAGTGTCTCCCGGGACTTTGAGACCCAGTACTTC.

The J gene is TRBJ1-1, the V gene TRBV5-1; D might be TRBD1 (6 bases). CDR3 size: 15 residues. V shed 3 bases and J shed 4 bases, with 16 bases lying between them. Germline CDR1 is SGHRS and CDR2 is YFSETQ. The CDR3 region has the DNA TGCGCCAGCAGCTCCGGGCAGGGGTGGGGCACTGAAGCTTTCTTT. Encoded protein: CASSSGQGWGTEAFF.